These 21 T cell receptor beta chains came from one sample sequenced in a study of OX40 agonist ivuxolimab in advanced cancers. This table comes from immunoSEQ multiplex PCR, and its TCRdb copy is limited to in-frame clones, with some not included. The table shows around 60,000 clones, with approximately 90% occurring only once. Sequenced here: CD4+ or CD8+ T cells sorted from blood, sampled in a trial of the OX40 agonist ivuxolimab. All receptors derive from an adult with an advanced solid tumor such as melanoma, head and neck, liver or kidney cancer.

The chain has TRBV5-1 and TRBJ2-2; no firm D call. Germline CDR1 and CDR2: SGHRS and YFSETQ. The V gene lost 0 bases and the J gene lost 9 bases, with 9 bases spanning the gap. The CDR3 contains 13 residues. The CDR3 here is CASSLAGNRELFF. In nucleotides, the CDR3 is TGCGCCAGCAGCTTGGCCGGCAATCGGGAGCTGTTTTTT. Using reference TRBV5-1 and TRBJ2-2 for the parts outside the CDR3, the full variable domain is KAGVTQTPRYLIKTRGQQVTLSCSPISGHRSVSWYQQTPGQGLQFLFEYFSETQRNKGNFPGRFSGRQFSNSRSEMNVSTLELGDSALYLCASSLAGNRELFFGEGSRLTVL.

This chain uses TRBV18 with TRBJ1-2; no firm D call. The germline CDR1 and CDR2 sequences are KGHSH and LQKENI. This CDR3 contains 15 residues. Trimming removed 2 bases from V and 0 bases from J, with 10 bases in between. The DNA for the CDR3 is TGTGCCAGCTCACCAGGGCAGGCCCCTAACTATGGCTACACCTTC. Translation gives CASSPGQAPNYGYTF.

The gene calls are TRBV6-5 and TRBJ2-7; no clear D. Trimming shortened V by 8 bases and J by 0 bases, and 11 bases separated the two germline ends. The length of the CDR3 is 13 residues. Germline V gives CDR1 MNHEY, CDR2 SVGAGI. The CDR3 loop is CASAEGISYEQYF. CDR3 nucleotide sequence: TGTGCCAGCGCAGAAGGGATCTCCTACGAGCAGTACTTC.

The rearrangement joins TRBV7-2 to TRBJ2-4, with 10 bases fitting TRBD1. This CDR3 has 14 residues. V was clipped by 9 bases and J by 6 bases; unmatched bases: 8. The germline V gene has CDR1 SGHTA and CDR2 FQGNSA. The CDR3 sequence is CASRDRGVANIQYF. The CDR3 nucleotides read TGTGCCAGTCGGGACAGGGGAGTTGCAAACATTCAGTACTTC.

The V gene is TRBV25-1, the J gene TRBJ1-3; possible D gene TRBD1, 6 bases. V lost 2 bases to trimming and J lost 7 bases, with 15 bases between them. Germline values: CDR1 MGHDK, CDR2 SYGVNS. The CDR3 length is 15 residues. CDR3 amino acids: CASSEPQGPRNTIYF. In nucleotides, the CDR3 is TGTGCCAGCAGTGAACCGCAGGGGCCACGGAACACCATATATTTT.

The chain employs TRBV5-4 and TRBJ2-3; a weak D match, TRBD2 (6 bases). The CDR3 has 15 residues. V gave up 0 bases and J gave up 3 bases, with 11 bases separating them. The germline V gene has CDR1 SGHNT and CDR2 YYREEE (reference sequence). The CDR3 coding sequence is TGTGCCAGCAGCTTGGTCTCGGGGGTAACAGATACGCAGTATTTT. This gives the protein CASSLVSGVTDTQYF.

This clone came up a few times. This chain uses TRBV19 with TRBJ1-5; no clear D gene. This CDR3 contains 19 residues. Germline assignment: CDR1 LNHDA and CDR2 SQIVND (reference sequence). V lost 3 bases, J lost 0 bases, and 21 bases lay in between. CDR3 sequence: CASSIGLPGASYSNQPQHF. CDR3 coding DNA: TGTGCCAGTAGTATCGGTCTTCCGGGAGCGTCCTATAGCAATCAGCCCCAGCATTTT.

The rearrangement uses TRBV29-1 and TRBJ1-5; tentatively, D is TRBD1 (6 bases). Germline CDR1 SQVTM, CDR2 ANQGSEA. The CDR3 length is 13 residues. Trimming stripped 7 bases from V and 6 bases from J, with 16 bases between. CDR3 DNA: TGCAGCGGACAACAGGGAATGGGTCAGCCCCAGCATTTT. Translation: CSGQQGMGQPQHF.

The chain recombines TRBV11-2 with TRBJ2-7, with D possibly TRBD2 on 7 matching bases. V lost 7 bases, J lost 6 bases, and 16 bases lay in between. The length of the CDR3 is 13 residues. From germline, CDR1 is SGHAT and CDR2 FQNNGV. The CDR3 DNA reads as TGTGCCAGCAACCATGGGGGAGGGGGCGAGCAGTACTTC. Amino acid sequence: CASNHGGGGEQYF.

The chain links TRBV18 to TRBJ1-1; possible D gene TRBD1, 5 bases. V lost 0 bases and J lost 1, with 6 bases in between. CDR3 length equals 14 residues. CDR1 is KGHSH, CDR2 LQKENI, per germline. The CDR3 protein is CASSPPRENTEAFF. The CDR3 DNA reads as TGTGCCAGCTCACCACCCAGGGAGAACACTGAAGCTTTCTTT.

The chain uses TRBV19 and TRBJ2-2; unclear D gene. The CDR3 runs 14 residues. With 7 bases removed from V and 5 bases from J, the gap between germline ends came to 14 bases. Germline CDR1 and CDR2: LNHDA and SQIVND (reference sequence). DNA for the CDR3: TGTGCCAGTAACCGAGGAGCGATTACCGGGGAGCTGTTTTTT. It specifies CASNRGAITGELFF. Together with reference TRBV19 and TRBJ2-2, the CDR3 gives the full variable domain: DGGITQSPKYLFRKEGQNVTLSCEQNLNHDAMYWYRQDPGQGLRLIYYSQIVNDFQKGDIAEGYSVSREKKESFPLTVTSAQKNPTAFYLCASNRGAITGELFFGEGSRLTVL.

The chain has TRBV4-1 and TRBJ2-1, with TRBD1 identical over 9 bases. Looked up from germline, CDR1 is MGHRA and CDR2 is YSYEKL. CDR3 size: 17 residues. V dropped 0 bases and J dropped 3; count of bases not matched to a gene: 6. Written as DNA, the CDR3 is TGCGCCAGCAGCCAAGATGTTTGGGACAGGGTCTACAATGAGCAGTTCTTC. Its translation: CASSQDVWDRVYNEQFF.

This clone came up once. The rearrangement joins TRBV7-2 to TRBJ2-1; tentatively, D is TRBD2 (6 bases). V lost 3 bases, J lost 0 bases, and 12 bases lay in between. There are 16 residues in the CDR3. Per the germline V gene, CDR1 is SGHTA and CDR2 is FQGNSA. In DNA, the CDR3 is TGTGCCAGCAGCTTCGTTAGCGGTACCTCCTACAATGAGCAGTTCTTC. Its protein product is CASSFVSGTSYNEQFF.

The chain employs TRBV19 and TRBJ1-1; possible D gene TRBD1, 6 bases. The germline V gene encodes CDR1 LNHDA and CDR2 SQIVND (reference sequence). V was pared by 3 bases and J by 1 base, with 21 bases between. The CDR3 runs to 18 residues. CDR3 coding DNA: TGTGCCAGTAGTATTACCCGCCTTGGGGGACATAAGAACACTGAAGCTTTCTTT. Its protein is CASSITRLGGHKNTEAFF.

The chain couples TRBV5-1 to TRBJ2-5; 9 nucleotides match TRBD2. The junction had 12 bases not matched to a gene; V was cut back by 6 bases and J by 9 bases. CDR3 length: 14 amino acids. Germline lookup yields CDR1 SGHRS and CDR2 YFSETQ. The CDR3 reads CASKAGGGPGAQYF. CDR3 sequence (DNA): TGCGCCAGCAAAGCGGGAGGAGGCCCTGGGGCCCAGTACTTC. The entire variable domain, with the rest obtained from reference TRBV5-1 and TRBJ2-5, is as follows: KAGVTQTPRYLIKTRGQQVTLSCSPISGHRSVSWYQQTPGQGLQFLFEYFSETQRNKGNFPGRFSGRQFSNSRSEMNVSTLELGDSALYLCASKAGGGPGAQYFGPGTRLLVL.

Written as DNA, the CDR3 is TGTGCCAGTAGTGAAGCGGGACGCACCCGAGGAGAGCAGTACTTC. This translates into CASSEAGRTRGEQYF. V gene TRBV19 combines with J gene TRBJ2-7; the match to TRBD2 covers 7 bases. CDR1 and CDR2 (germline): LNHDA, SQIVND (reference sequence). The V and J ends lost 5 bases and 7 bases, in that order; junction bases with no gene match: 14. The CDR3 has 15 amino acids. The full variable domain, in which reference TRBV19 and TRBJ2-7 provide the parts outside the CDR3, is DGGITQSPKYLFRKEGQNVTLSCEQNLNHDAMYWYRQDPGQGLRLIYYSQIVNDFQKGDIAEGYSVSREKKESFPLTVTSAQKNPTAFYLCASSEAGRTRGEQYFGPGTRLTVT.

The gene calls are TRBV18 and TRBJ2-2, with D perhaps matching TRBD1 or TRBD2 (5 bases each). CDR3 length: 15 amino acids. Germline CDR1 is KGHSH and CDR2 is LQKENI. Trimming removed 6 bases at V and 8 bases at J, with 19 bases between. CDR3 protein: CASSWDPRASGELFF. CDR3 coding DNA: TGTGCCAGCTCGTGGGACCCCAGGGCGTCGGGGGAGCTGTTTTTT.

The chain employs TRBV19 and TRBJ2-7; possibly TRBD2 for D (6 bases). The V end lost 9 bases, the J end lost 3 bases, and 18 bases lay between the germline ends. The length of the CDR3 is 14 residues. CDR1 is LNHDA, CDR2 SQIVND, per germline (reference sequence). The CDR3 protein is CASRVEAGNYEQYF. The CDR3 nucleotides are TGTGCCAGCCGTGTGGAGGCGGGAAACTACGAGCAGTACTTC.

This chain uses TRBV6-5 with TRBJ2-1; D could derive from TRBD1 or TRBD2 (6 bases each). This CDR3 comprises 15 residues. The V gene's germline CDR1 is MNHEY and CDR2 SVGAGI. V shed 6 bases and J shed 2 bases, with 14 bases lying between them. CDR3 DNA sequence: TGTGCCAGCAGCCAAACCCGGGGGCCCTACAATGAGCAGTTCTTC. It is translated as CASSQTRGPYNEQFF.

This clone was found once. This chain uses TRBV5-4 with TRBJ2-1; either TRBD1 or TRBD2 may supply D (5 bases each). This CDR3 is 16 amino acids long. CDR1 is SGHNT, CDR2 YYREEE, per germline (reference sequence). Trimming took 3 bases from V and 0 from J, leaving 13 bases between them. CDR3 residues: CASSSGTRDSYNEQFF. The CDR3 bases are TGTGCCAGCAGCTCCGGGACCCGCGACTCCTACAATGAGCAGTTCTTC.

V usage is TRBV25-1 and J usage is TRBJ1-1; weak D call: TRBD1 (5 bases). V gave up 7 bases and J gave up 1 base, with 10 bases separating them. The germline V gene has CDR1 MGHDK and CDR2 SYGVNS. This CDR3 spans 13 amino acids. The CDR3 loop is CASKRGENTEAFF. CDR3 coding DNA: TGTGCCAGCAAAAGGGGAGAGAACACTGAAGCTTTCTTT.